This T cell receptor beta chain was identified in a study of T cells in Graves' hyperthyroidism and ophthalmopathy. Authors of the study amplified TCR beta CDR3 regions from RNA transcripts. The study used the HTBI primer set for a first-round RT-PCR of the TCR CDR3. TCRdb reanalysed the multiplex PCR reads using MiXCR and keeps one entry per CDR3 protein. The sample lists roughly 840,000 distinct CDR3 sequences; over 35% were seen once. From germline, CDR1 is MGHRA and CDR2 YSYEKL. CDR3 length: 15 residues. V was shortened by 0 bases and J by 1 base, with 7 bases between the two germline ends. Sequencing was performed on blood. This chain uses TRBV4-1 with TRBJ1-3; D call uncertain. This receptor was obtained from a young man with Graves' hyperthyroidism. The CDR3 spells CASSQERWSGNTIYF. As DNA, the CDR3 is TGCGCCAGCAGCCAAGAGAGGTGGTCTGGAAACACCATATATTTT.